The 22 T cell receptor beta chains below all came from one sample that was sequenced in a study of identical twins. TCRdb re-called the 5' RACE reads through MiXCR, storing one row per CDR3 protein. The sample records under 800,000 distinct CDR3 sequences, over 20% being singletons. The same data also went into a second study, on T cells expressing NK-cell markers.

The sample consisted of PBMCs. The receptors were sampled from a woman younger than 35 in good health.

The J gene is TRBJ2-5, the V gene TRBV12-3 or TRBV12-4, with D unclear. The CDR3 is 12 amino acids. Trimming stripped 6 bases from V and 5 bases from J, with 10 bases between. CDR3 DNA sequence: TGTGCCAGCAGCCAGGCCGGGGAGACCCAGTACTTC. Its translation: CASSQAGETQYF.

This clonotype was seen many times. The gene calls are TRBV6-1 and TRBJ2-7, with 16 bases aligning to TRBD2. The V segment lost 6 bases and the J segment 5 bases; nucleotides outside the gene matches: 7. Germline CDR1 MNHNS, CDR2 SASEGT. The CDR3 contains 16 residues. CDR3: CASRGTSGRAGDEQYF. CDR3 DNA: TGTGCCAGCAGAGGGACTAGCGGGAGGGCCGGCGACGAGCAGTACTTC.

J is TRBJ1-2 and V is TRBV7-9, with TRBD1 matching 9 bases. The ends lost 5 bases at V and 0 bases at J; junction bases unmatched: 10. Per germline, CDR1 SEHNR and CDR2 FQNEAQ (reference sequence). The CDR3 consists of 17 residues. The CDR3 nucleotides are TGTGCCAGCAGCCTCCCCGGAGGACAGGGGACTAACTATGGCTACACCTTC. Its translation: CASSLPGGQGTNYGYTF.

This clonotype has a count of ten or more. This chain connects TRBV2 to TRBJ1-1; D unclear. The CDR3 covers 14 residues. Trimming stripped 7 bases from V and 7 bases from J, with 19 bases between. Germline loops: CDR1 SNHLY, CDR2 FYNNEI. For the CDR3, the DNA is TGTGCCAGCACTTTCGAGGTTGCTGTCTTTGAAGCTTTCTTT. Its protein is CASTFEVAVFEAFF.

This clonotype was seen at least ten times. This chain joins TRBV4-2 and TRBJ2-3; 8 positions agree with TRBD2. Germline V gene sequence: CDR1 LGHNA, CDR2 YNFKEQ. Trimming took 3 bases from V and 5 from J; bases not matched to a gene: 7. The CDR3 spans 15 residues. The chain's CDR3 is CASSQNGGAEDTQYF. The CDR3 nucleotides read TGTGCCAGCAGCCAGAACGGGGGGGCTGAAGATACGCAGTATTTT.

This clonotype was seen ten or more times. The chain employs TRBV6-5 and TRBJ1-2; D call uncertain. The CDR3 extends over 12 amino acids. From germline, CDR1 is MNHEY and CDR2 SVGAGI. Between the trimmed V and J ends, which lost 6 bases and 7 bases, there was a span of 12 bases. DNA for the CDR3: TGTGCCAGCAGCCCAGGAGGGTCTGGCTACACCTTC. Translation gives CASSPGGSGYTF.

The rearrangement uses TRBV20-1 and TRBJ2-1; D is unresolved. Germline assignment: CDR1 DFQATT and CDR2 SNEGSKA (reference sequence). CDR3 length: 11 amino acids. V gave up 6 bases and J gave up 7 bases, with 10 bases separating them. Here the CDR3 DNA reads TGCAGTGCCCCCGGACCTAATGAGCAGTTCTTC. Translating it yields CSAPGPNEQFF.

This clonotype has a handful of counts. This chain links TRBV5-1 with TRBJ2-3; D possibly uses TRBD1 or TRBD2 (5 bases each). V was shortened by 4 bases and J by 6 bases, with 18 bases between the two germline ends. The CDR3 runs to 15 residues. CDR1 and CDR2 (germline): SGHRS, YFSETQ. DNA of the CDR3: TGCGCCAGCAGCCCGGGGACGAAAGGAGGCGATACGCAGTATTTT. It is translated as CASSPGTKGGDTQYF.

A few counts support this clonotype. The chain couples TRBV29-1 to TRBJ2-3; 12 positions match TRBD2. Germline assignment: CDR1 SQVTM and CDR2 ANQGSEA. J lost 3 bases, V lost 5 bases, and 6 bases had no gene match. The CDR3 is made up of 15 amino acids. Written as DNA, the CDR3 is TGCAGCGTTCTCGGACTAGCGGGATTTACAGATACGCAGTATTTT. Translated, it gives CSVLGLAGFTDTQYF.

This clonotype was seen a few times. The chain is built from TRBV12-3 or TRBV12-4 and TRBJ1-1; the D is unclear. V was trimmed by 6 bases and J by 9 bases, leaving 14 bases between them. The CDR3 sequence is 12 residues long. This CDR3 is CASRPNQGQAFF. The DNA for the CDR3 is TGTGCCAGCAGACCCAATCAAGGGCAAGCTTTCTTT.

V gene TRBV12-3 or TRBV12-4 combines with J gene TRBJ2-7; 10 bases map to TRBD1. Unmatched junction bases numbered 5, after V lost 4 bases and J lost 5 bases. CDR3 size: 14 residues. The DNA for the CDR3 is TGTGCCAGCAGTTCAGGGGGACAGGGGAACGAGCAGTACTTC. Translation gives CASSSGGQGNEQYF.

This clonotype was observed a few times. Written as DNA, the CDR3 is TGCAGTGCTAGAGCACCCCAGGGGTCTGGAAACACCATATATTTT. This encodes CSARAPQGSGNTIYF. The V gene is TRBV20-1, the J gene TRBJ1-3; TRBD1 is a possible D gene (6 bases). Germline CDR1 reads DFQATT; CDR2 reads SNEGSKA (reference sequence). CDR3 length: 15 residues. The V end was cut by 1 base, the J end by 1 base, with 11 bases between.

The chain carries TRBV5-1 and TRBJ2-1; maybe TRBD2 (5 bases). The CDR3 has 15 amino acids. Germline V gene data show CDR1 as SGHRS and CDR2 as YFSETQ. V lost 0 bases, J lost 4 bases, and 11 bases lay in between. The CDR3 DNA is TGCGCCAGCAGCTTGGAGGCTAGCCGATACAATGAGCAGTTCTTC. This codes for CASSLEASRYNEQFF. Full variable domain (rest looked up from reference TRBV5-1 and TRBJ2-1): KAGVTQTPRYLIKTRGQQVTLSCSPISGHRSVSWYQQTPGQGLQFLFEYFSETQRNKGNFPGRFSGRQFSNSRSEMNVSTLELGDSALYLCASSLEASRYNEQFFGPGTRLTVL.

The chain recombines TRBV5-1 with TRBJ2-7, with D possibly TRBD2 on 5 matching bases. The CDR3 extends over 11 amino acids. Trimming removed 7 bases from V and 6 bases from J, with 11 bases in between. The germline V gene encodes CDR1 SGHRS and CDR2 YFSETQ. CDR3: CASGGGIEQYF. CDR3 sequence (DNA): TGCGCCAGCGGAGGAGGAATCGAGCAGTACTTC.

This clonotype turned up a few times. The genes are TRBV6-6 and TRBJ2-7, with unresolved D. This CDR3 is 11 amino acids long. Germline CDR1 and CDR2: MNHNY and SVGAGI (reference sequence). V lost 2 bases and J 6 bases, leaving 5 bases between the germline ends. Here the CDR3 DNA reads TGTGCCAGCAGTTACCGGCTCGAGCAGTACTTC. Translating gives CASSYRLEQYF.

The gene calls are TRBV12-3 or TRBV12-4 and TRBJ2-1; 10 bases line up with TRBD1. The CDR3 has 16 residues. J lost 6 bases, V lost 9 bases, and 14 bases had no gene match. The CDR3 region has the DNA TGTGCCAGTCTTAACATGCGGGACAGGGGAGTCAATGAGCAGTTCTTC. As protein: CASLNMRDRGVNEQFF.

The chain links TRBV20-1 to TRBJ2-7, with D possibly matching TRBD2 (6 bases). CDR1 is DFQATT, CDR2 SNEGSKA, per germline (reference sequence). This CDR3 region has 13 residues. V was shortened by 5 bases and J by 5 bases, with 16 bases between the two germline ends. The CDR3: CSARRGLPDEQYF. CDR3 bases: TGCAGTGCTCGTCGGGGGTTGCCGGACGAGCAGTACTTC.

This sequence joins TRBV9 and TRBJ2-3; 9 bases agree with TRBD2. The CDR3 sequence is 16 residues long. Germline V CDR1 and CDR2: SGDLS, YYNGEE. V was pared by 1 base and J by 3 bases, with 6 bases of the junction left unmatched. Here the CDR3 DNA reads TGTGCCAGCAGCGTACTTAGCGGGAGTATAACAGATACGCAGTATTTT. Its translation is CASSVLSGSITDTQYF.

The chain recombines TRBV12-3 or TRBV12-4 with TRBJ2-6; D is unresolved. This CDR3 has 13 amino acids. V shed 8 bases and J shed 0 bases, with 5 bases lying between them. In nucleotides, the CDR3 is TGTGCCAGCGATCGCTCTGGGGCCAACGTCCTGACTTTC. This gives the protein CASDRSGANVLTF.

This chain connects TRBV10-3 to TRBJ2-3; TRBD2 might be the D (5 bases). Germline values: CDR1 ENHRY, CDR2 SYGVKD. The CDR3 totals 13 residues. The germline V and J ends were trimmed by 6 bases and 4 bases, with 11 bases remaining between them. CDR3 loop: CAIRGLEADTQYF. The CDR3 nucleotides are TGTGCCATCAGAGGACTCGAGGCAGATACGCAGTATTTT.

The V call is TRBV20-1, the J call TRBJ2-5, with 8 bases that match TRBD2. The CDR3 runs 14 residues. Germline-derived CDR1 and CDR2 are DFQATT and SNEGSKA (reference sequence). The V segment lost 8 bases and the J segment 2 bases; nucleotides outside the gene matches: 10. The CDR3 DNA sequence: TGCAGTTTCTACAGCGGGGGAGCGCAAGAGACCCAGTACTTC. Translation gives CSFYSGGAQETQYF.

This chain links TRBV6-1 with TRBJ2-7; D ambiguous. Germline V CDR1 and CDR2: MNHNS, SASEGT. This CDR3 has 15 amino acids. V was clipped by 10 bases and J by 4 bases, with 23 bases between them. The CDR3 DNA reads as TGTGCCACCTCTATCACTGCAGACATCTCTTACGAGCAGTACTTC. Translating gives CATSITADISYEQYF.